The clone carrying this TCR beta chain was observed a single time. The sample is drawn from a study of blood T cell repertoires in COVID-19. Across the study: In each case, the material was cDNA or gDNA derived from T cells, B-cell-depleted T cells, or PBMCs.

With 7 bases removed from V and 8 bases from J, the gap between germline ends came to 17 bases. The CDR3 runs 12 residues. Germline V CDR1 and CDR2: SQVTM, ANQGSEA. In the original processing: Reference gene primer amplification gave estimated nucleated cell counts. TCRdb's table, derived via immunoSEQ multiplex PCR, lists solely in-frame clones and lacks some. Clone size and the V and J calls come from that table; the DNA yielded D and trimming. The profile shows roughly 100,000 clones, about nine tenths of them singletons. The sequenced material came from peripheral blood. The receptor was isolated from a woman of 80 years or more in a cohort sampled during active COVID-19. The gene calls are TRBV29-1 and TRBJ1-2; D not resolved. DNA of the CDR3: TGCAGCGCAACTCTCGGGGTTTACGGCTACACCTTC. Its translation: CSATLGVYGYTF. Using reference TRBV29-1 and TRBJ1-2 for the parts outside the CDR3, the full variable domain is SAVISQKPSRDICQRGTSLTIQCQVDSQVTMMFWYRQQPGQSLTLIATANQGSEATYESGFVIDKFPISRPNLTFSTLTVSNMSPEDSSIYLCSATLGVYGYTFGSGTRLTVV.